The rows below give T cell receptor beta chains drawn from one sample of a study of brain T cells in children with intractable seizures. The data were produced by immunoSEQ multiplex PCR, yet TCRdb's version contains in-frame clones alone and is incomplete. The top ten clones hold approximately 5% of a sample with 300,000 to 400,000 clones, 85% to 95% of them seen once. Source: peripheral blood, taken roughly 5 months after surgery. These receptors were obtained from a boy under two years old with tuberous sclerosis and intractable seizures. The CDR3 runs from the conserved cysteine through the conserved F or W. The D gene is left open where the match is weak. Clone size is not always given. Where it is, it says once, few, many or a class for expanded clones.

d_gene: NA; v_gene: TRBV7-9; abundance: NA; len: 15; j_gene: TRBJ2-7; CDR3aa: CASSLPPGSPYEQYF; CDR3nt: TGTGCCAGCAGCCTCCCGCCCGGCAGTCCCTACGAGCAGTACTTC
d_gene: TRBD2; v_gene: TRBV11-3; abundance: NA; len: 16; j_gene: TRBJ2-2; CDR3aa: CASSLGGGALTGELFF; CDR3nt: TGTGCCAGCAGCTTAGGCGGGGGTGCCCTCACCGGGGAGCTGTTTTTT
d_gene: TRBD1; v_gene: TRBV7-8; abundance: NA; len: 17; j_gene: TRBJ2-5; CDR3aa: CASSQRLRTGGAETQYF; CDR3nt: TGTGCCAGCAGCCAACGATTACGGACAGGGGGCGCAGAGACCCAGTACTTC
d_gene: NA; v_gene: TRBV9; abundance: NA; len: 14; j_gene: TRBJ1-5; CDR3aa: CASSVGSGPQPQHF; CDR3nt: TGTGCCAGCAGCGTAGGGAGTGGGCCTCAGCCCCAGCATTTT
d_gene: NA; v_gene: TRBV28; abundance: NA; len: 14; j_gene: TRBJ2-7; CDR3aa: CASSLWKGGYEQYF; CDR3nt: TGTGCCAGCAGTTTATGGAAGGGTGGCTACGAGCAGTACTTC
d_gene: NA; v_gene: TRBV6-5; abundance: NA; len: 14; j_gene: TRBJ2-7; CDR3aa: CASSYSGISYEQYF; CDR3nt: TGTGCCAGCAGTTACTCTGGCATCTCCTACGAGCAGTACTTC
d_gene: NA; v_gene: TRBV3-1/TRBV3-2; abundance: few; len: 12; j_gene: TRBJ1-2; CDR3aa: CASSQRGGGYTF; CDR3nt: TGTGCCAGCAGCCAACGAGGGGGAGGCTACACCTTC
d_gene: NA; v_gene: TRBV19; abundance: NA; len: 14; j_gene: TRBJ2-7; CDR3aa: CASSFGGGLYEQYF; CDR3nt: TGTGCCAGTAGTTTCGGCGGCGGATTGTACGAGCAGTACTTC
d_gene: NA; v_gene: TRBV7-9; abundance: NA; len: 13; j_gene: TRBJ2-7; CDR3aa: CASSTIGGYEQYF; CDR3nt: TGTGCCAGCAGCACAATCGGTGGGTACGAGCAGTACTTC
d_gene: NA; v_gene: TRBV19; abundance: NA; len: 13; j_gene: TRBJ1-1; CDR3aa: CASSPTGNTEAFF; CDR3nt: TGTGCCAGTAGTCCTACAGGGAACACTGAAGCTTTCTTT
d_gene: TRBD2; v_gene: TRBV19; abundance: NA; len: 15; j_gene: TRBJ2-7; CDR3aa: CASRRSTGTSYEQYF; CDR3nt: TGTGCCAGTAGACGATCTACCGGGACTAGCTACGAGCAGTACTTC
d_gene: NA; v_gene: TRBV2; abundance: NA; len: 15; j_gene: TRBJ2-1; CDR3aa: CASSEVLDSYNEQFF; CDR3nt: TGTGCCAGCAGTGAAGTTTTGGACTCGTACAATGAGCAGTTCTTC
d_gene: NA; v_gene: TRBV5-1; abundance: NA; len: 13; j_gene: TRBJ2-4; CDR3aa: CASSLGQENIQYF; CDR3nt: TGCGCCAGCAGCTTAGGCCAGGAAAACATTCAGTACTTC
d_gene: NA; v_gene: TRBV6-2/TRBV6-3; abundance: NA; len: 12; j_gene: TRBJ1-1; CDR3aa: CASSQGGTEAFF; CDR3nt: TGTGCCAGCAGCCAAGGGGGGACTGAAGCTTTCTTT
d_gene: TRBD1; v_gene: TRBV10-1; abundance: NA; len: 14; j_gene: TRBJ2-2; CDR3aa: CASSESGQTRELFF; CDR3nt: TGCGCCAGCAGTGAGTCGGGACAGACGCGGGAGCTGTTTTTT
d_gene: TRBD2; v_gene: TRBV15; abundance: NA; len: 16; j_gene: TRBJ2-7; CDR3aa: CATSRDGGGGAYEQYF; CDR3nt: TGTGCCACCAGCAGAGATGGGGGCGGGGGGGCCTACGAGCAGTACTTC
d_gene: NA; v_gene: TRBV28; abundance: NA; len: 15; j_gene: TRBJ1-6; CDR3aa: CASSPTLGLNSPLHF; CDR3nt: TGTGCCAGCAGCCCCACCCTAGGGTTGAATTCACCCCTCCACTTT
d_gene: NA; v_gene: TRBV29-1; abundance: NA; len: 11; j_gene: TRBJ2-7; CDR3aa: CSVDYGNEQYF; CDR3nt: TGCAGCGTTGATTACGGGAACGAGCAGTACTTC
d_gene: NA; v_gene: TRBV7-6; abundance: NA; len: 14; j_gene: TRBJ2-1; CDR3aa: CASSLVGGYNEQFF; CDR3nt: TGTGCCAGCAGCTTAGTAGGGGGCTACAATGAGCAGTTCTTC
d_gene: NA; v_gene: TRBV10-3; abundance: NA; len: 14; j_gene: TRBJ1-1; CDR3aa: CAISGEGHNTEAFF; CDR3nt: TGTGCCATCAGTGGGGAAGGGCACAACACTGAAGCTTTCTTT